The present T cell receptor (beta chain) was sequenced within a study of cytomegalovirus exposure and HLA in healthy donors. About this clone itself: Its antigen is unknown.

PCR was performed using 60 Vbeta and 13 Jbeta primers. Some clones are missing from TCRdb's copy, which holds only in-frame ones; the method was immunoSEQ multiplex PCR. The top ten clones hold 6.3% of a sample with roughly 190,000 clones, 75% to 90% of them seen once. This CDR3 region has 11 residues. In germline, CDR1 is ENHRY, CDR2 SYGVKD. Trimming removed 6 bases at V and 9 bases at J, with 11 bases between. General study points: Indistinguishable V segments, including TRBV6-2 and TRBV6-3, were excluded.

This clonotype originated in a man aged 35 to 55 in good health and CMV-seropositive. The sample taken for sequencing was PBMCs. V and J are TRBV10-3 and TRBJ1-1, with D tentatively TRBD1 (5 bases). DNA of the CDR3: TGTGCCATCAGGGCCGGGACTAAAGCTTTCTTT. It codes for CAIRAGTKAFF.